This T cell receptor (beta chain) was captured in a study of control samples from healthy donors and cancer patients. Germline values: CDR1 KGHSH, CDR2 LQKENI. Trimming stripped 3 bases from V and 2 bases from J, with 13 bases between. The CDR3 length is 15 residues. The repertoire was sequenced with immunoSEQ multiplex PCR; TCRdb's copy has only in-frame clones and lacks some. The table shows 150,000 to 160,000 clones, with about 94% occurring only once. V is TRBV18 and J is TRBJ2-5; weak D call: TRBD2 (5 bases). The sample comprised blood. The origin of this receptor is a man aged 40-49 years in good health. CDR3 amino acids: CASSPGERLQETQYF. CDR3 nucleotide sequence: TGTGCCAGCTCACCGGGAGAAAGACTTCAAGAGACCCAGTACTTC. The full variable domain, rest sourced from reference TRBV18 and TRBJ2-5, is NAGVMQNPRHLVRRRGQEARLRCSPMKGHSHVYWYRQLPEEGLKFMVYLQKENIIDESGMPKERFSAEFPKEGPSILRIQQVVRGDSAAYFCASSPGERLQETQYFGPGTRLLVL.